This T cell receptor beta chain derives from a study of CD8 T cells in Susac syndrome. Overall study findings and caveats: The TCR sequencing and HLA analysis in the study involved a relatively small number of individuals, as the study acknowledged.

RNA, at about 0.45 to 1 ug, was reverse transcribed with random hexamers. Amplification of TCR beta CDR3 across 54 Vbeta and 13 Jbeta was performed with immunoSEQ multiplex PCR. TCRdb used MiXCR to reprocess the immunoSEQ multiplex PCR reads, holding one entry per CDR3 protein. The repertoire consists of under 550,000 distinct CDR3 sequences, with approximately 85% occurring once and the leading ten covering roughly 0.11%. The CDR3 is 19 amino acids. CD8+ and CD4+ T cells taken from blood had their TCR beta sequenced. Turning to this clonotype: Its antigen remains unidentified. Relative to the germline gene, one junction end is altered; a read error may explain this.

V and J are TRBV12-3 or TRBV12-4 and TRBJ2-1, with 7 bases lining up with TRBD1. The sequence came from a human donor with multiple sclerosis. The material sequenced was CD8+ T cells from PBMCs. The DNA for the CDR3 is TGTGCCAGCAGCCCTATGACAGGGAATTCGGGCTTCCTCTACACTGAGCAGTTCTTC. It is translated as CASSPMTGNSGFLYTEQFF.